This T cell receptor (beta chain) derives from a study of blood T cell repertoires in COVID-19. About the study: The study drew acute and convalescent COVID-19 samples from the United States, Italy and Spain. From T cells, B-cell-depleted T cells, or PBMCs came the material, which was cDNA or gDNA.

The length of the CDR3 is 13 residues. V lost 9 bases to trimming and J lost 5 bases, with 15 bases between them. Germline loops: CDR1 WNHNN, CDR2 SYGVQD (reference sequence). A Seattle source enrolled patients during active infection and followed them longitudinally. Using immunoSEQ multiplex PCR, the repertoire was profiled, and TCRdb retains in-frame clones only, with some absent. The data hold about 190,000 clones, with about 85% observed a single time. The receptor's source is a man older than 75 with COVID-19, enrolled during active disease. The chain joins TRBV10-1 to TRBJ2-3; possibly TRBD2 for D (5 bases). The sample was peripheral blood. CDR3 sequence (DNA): TGCGCCAGTCAGTCAGGTCGGGGAGATACGCAGTATTTT. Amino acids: CASQSGRGDTQYF.